This T cell receptor beta chain is drawn from a study of CD8+CD57+ T cells in acquired aplastic anemia. Trimming removed 3 bases from V and 4 bases from J; junction bases left unmatched: 8. The length of the CDR3 is 17 residues. Germline V gene data show CDR1 as SGDLS and CDR2 as YYNGEE. Selection for sequencing was limited to patients who had shown CD8+CD57+ cell expansion by flow cytometry. The study sampled blood from patients who had received no therapy. CDR3 and TCR beta VDJ profiling relied on a genomic DNA template. One entry per CDR3 protein, called by TCRdb with MiXCR from the reads. The sample yields fewer than 85,000 distinct CDR3 sequences, around 70% seen once.

V and J are TRBV9 and TRBJ2-5; 14 nucleotides line up with TRBD2. The sample consisted of sorted CD4+, CD8+, or CD8+CD57+ T cells (not recorded which) from PBMCs. The TCR comes from a human donor with aplastic anemia. The CDR3 region is CASSARLAGGPGETQYF. The CDR3 nucleotides are TGTGCCAGCAGCGCCAGACTAGCGGGGGGGCCAGGAGAGACCCAGTACTTC.